The 28 T cell receptor beta chains below come from one sample, sequenced in a study of control samples from healthy donors and cancer patients. Sequenced by immunoSEQ multiplex PCR; TCRdb stores in-frame clones only, minus some. The sample lists 95,000 to 130,000 clones; 88% were seen once. The source material was blood. Every receptor here comes from a woman aged 70 to 79 in good health.

The V and J genes are TRBV4-3 and TRBJ1-2; D ambiguous. The germline V gene has CDR1 LGHNA and CDR2 YSLEER. Trimming removed 6 bases from V and 2 bases from J, with 10 bases in between. The CDR3 has 13 residues. The CDR3: CASSTTGNYGYTF. CDR3 DNA: TGCGCCAGCAGTACCACGGGAAACTATGGCTACACCTTC.

The DNA for the CDR3 is TGTGCTAGTGGGGCGAGGGATTTTCCCCAGCATTTT. This translates into CASGARDFPQHF. The V and J genes are TRBV12-5 and TRBJ1-5; no reliable D call. The V gene's germline CDR1 is LGHNT and CDR2 FRNRAP. V lost 6 bases, J lost 10 bases, and 13 bases lay in between. The CDR3 consists of 12 residues.

This clone came up a few times. Different DNA sequences within this sample yield the same CDR3. This rearrangement joins TRBV5-6 to TRBJ2-1; either TRBD1 or TRBD2 may supply D (6 bases each). Germline V CDR1 and CDR2: SGHDT, YYEEEE. The V end was cut by 2 bases, the J end by 4 bases, with 13 bases between. CDR3 length equals 15 residues. The CDR3 sequence is CASSFRGAGYNEQFF. In nucleotides, the CDR3 is TGTGCCAGCAGCTTTAGGGGGGCGGGGTACAATGAGCAGTTCTTC.

In regard to this clone: Other nucleotide sequences from this sample produce the same CDR3. V and J are TRBV19 and TRBJ1-1; D remains unclear. V shed 5 bases and J shed 4 bases, with 14 bases lying between them. Per germline, CDR1 LNHDA and CDR2 SQIVND (reference sequence). This CDR3 spans 14 amino acids. In DNA, the CDR3 is TGTGCCAGTAGTCAGTTTCGCGAGAGCACTGAAGCTTTCTTT. Its protein product is CASSQFRESTEAFF.

This chain connects TRBV12-3 or TRBV12-4 to TRBJ1-4; D is unclear. CDR3 length: 13 amino acids. V dropped 1 base and J dropped 10 bases, with 10 bases sitting between them. The CDR3 nucleotides read TGTGCCAGCAGTTTAGGGGGATCGGGAAAACTGTTTTTT. Its protein product is CASSLGGSGKLFF.

There are a few counts of this clone. The chain combines TRBV5-5 with TRBJ1-2; 7 bases fit TRBD1. V dropped 5 bases and J dropped 8; count of bases not matched to a gene: 6. This CDR3 is built from 12 residues. The germline gives CDR1 SGHKS, CDR2 YYEKEE (reference sequence). CDR3 coding DNA: TGTGCCAGCAGTACAGGGGTAGGAGGCTACACCTTC. Translated: CASSTGVGGYTF.

V is TRBV9 and J is TRBJ2-7; 8 bases match TRBD2. CDR3 length equals 14 residues. The V gene's germline CDR1 is SGDLS and CDR2 YYNGEE. V dropped 0 bases and J dropped 2; count of bases not matched to a gene: 1. CDR3 in DNA: TGTGCCAGCAGCGTAGGGGGACTAGCCTACGAGCAGTACTTC. This encodes CASSVGGLAYEQYF.

V and J are TRBV6-2 or TRBV6-3 and TRBJ2-7; 7 bases line up with TRBD1. The ends lost 2 bases at V and 7 bases at J; junction bases unmatched: 11. The germline V gene has CDR1 MNHEY and CDR2 SVGEGT. CDR3 length: 15 residues. CDR3 protein: CASSYLRDSPREQYF. The CDR3, as DNA: TGTGCCAGCAGTTACCTACGGGACAGCCCGAGGGAGCAGTACTTC.

This clone is a singleton in its sample. The chain recombines TRBV14 with TRBJ1-6, with TRBD1 as a possible D gene (5 bases). Trimming stripped 0 bases from V and 2 bases from J, with 14 bases between. This CDR3 region has 18 residues. Germline CDR1 SGHDN, CDR2 FVKESK. The CDR3 DNA is TGTGCCAGCAGCCAAGAGCCCCCAGGGATACCCTATAATTCACCCCTCCACTTT. Its protein is CASSQEPPGIPYNSPLHF.

The J gene is TRBJ1-1, the V gene TRBV12-3 or TRBV12-4; D not resolved. V lost 3 bases and J 4 bases, leaving 9 bases between the germline ends. This CDR3 comprises 13 residues. The CDR3 loop is CASSLIESTEAFF. The DNA of the CDR3 is TGTGCCAGCAGTTTGATAGAGAGCACTGAAGCTTTCTTT.

This chain links TRBV19 with TRBJ1-5, with D possibly being TRBD1 (6 bases). The CDR3 consists of 15 residues. Germline V gene data show CDR1 as LNHDA and CDR2 as SQIVND (reference sequence). The V end was cut by 3 bases, the J end by 0 bases, with 9 bases between. The CDR3 coding sequence is TGTGCCAGTAGTATTGGACAGACTAGCAATCAGCCCCAGCATTTT. Encoded protein: CASSIGQTSNQPQHF.

The rearrangement uses TRBV4-2 and TRBJ2-7; 7 bases align to TRBD2. The CDR3 has 12 residues. Per germline, CDR1 LGHNA and CDR2 YNFKEQ. Trimming cost V 8 bases and J 3 bases; bases outside gene matches: 4. The CDR3 loop reads CASRGEGYEQYF. The CDR3 DNA follows: TGTGCCAGCCGGGGGGAGGGCTACGAGCAGTACTTC.

The chain combines TRBV5-1 with TRBJ1-1; possible D gene TRBD1, 6 bases. The length of the CDR3 is 14 residues. Per germline, CDR1 SGHRS and CDR2 YFSETQ. The V end lost 3 bases, the J end lost 5 bases, and 14 bases lay between the germline ends. The CDR3 spells CASSSLQGRTEAFF. DNA for the CDR3: TGCGCCAGCAGCTCCCTACAGGGTCGGACTGAAGCTTTCTTT.

The chain combines TRBV5-3 with TRBJ1-1, with D perhaps matching TRBD1 (5 bases). TRBV5-3 carries the ORF label, with uncertain function. Trimming left V 4 bases short and J 1 base short, with 11 bases between. The CDR3 extends over 14 amino acids. In nucleotides, the CDR3 is TGTGCCAGAAGCCCGGGACTCACGAACACTGAAGCTTTCTTT. Encoded protein: CARSPGLTNTEAFF.

This clone occurred once. This chain connects TRBV7-9 to TRBJ1-1; maybe TRBD1 (5 bases). V lost 0 bases, J lost 10 bases, and 9 bases lay in between. The CDR3 extends over 12 amino acids. CDR1 and CDR2 from the germline V gene are SEHNR and FQNEAQ (reference sequence). CDR3 bases: TGTGCCAGCAGCTTAGCGGGGGAAGGAGCTTTCTTT. Protein product: CASSLAGEGAFF.

This clone has just one count. V gene TRBV19 combines with J gene TRBJ2-5; a weak D match, TRBD2 (6 bases). V lost 6 bases and J lost 0, with 14 bases in between. The CDR3 has 15 residues. Germline-derived CDR1 and CDR2 are LNHDA and SQIVND (reference sequence). This CDR3 reads CASSTPRDYQETQYF. The CDR3 coding sequence is TGTGCCAGTAGCACACCTCGGGACTACCAAGAGACCCAGTACTTC.

This sequence joins TRBV3-1 (or the pseudogene TRBV3-2) and TRBJ2-5, with D perhaps assigned TRBD1 or TRBD2 (5 bases each). Germline V gene sequence: CDR1 LGHDT, CDR2 YNNKEL (reference sequence). This CDR3 is 15 amino acids long. The V end was cut by 0 bases, the J end by 4 bases, with 12 bases between. The CDR3 DNA follows: TGTGCCAGCAGCCAAGATAGGGCAGGGAGAGAGACCCAGTACTTC. Protein product: CASSQDRAGRETQYF.

This sequence joins TRBV5-5 and TRBJ2-3; possibly TRBD1 or TRBD2 for D (5 bases each). Germline V lookup: CDR1 SGHKS, CDR2 YYEKEE (reference sequence). This CDR3 comprises 14 residues. Trimming took off 5 bases at V and 0 bases at J, with 10 bases between the two ends. The CDR3 sequence is CASRPGPSTDTQYF. The CDR3 coding sequence is TGTGCCAGCAGGCCGGGACCTAGCACAGATACGCAGTATTTT.

This clone showed up just once. The chain has TRBV19 and TRBJ2-1; possible D gene TRBD2, 6 bases. CDR3 length equals 15 residues. Trimming took 3 bases from V and 3 from J, leaving 12 bases between them. The germline gives CDR1 LNHDA, CDR2 SQIVND (reference sequence). The CDR3 region has the DNA TGTGCCAGTAGTATGGGGCTAGCGAGCTACAATGAGCAGTTCTTC. It encodes CASSMGLASYNEQFF.

The rearrangement uses TRBV19 and TRBJ2-2; 10 nucleotides line up with TRBD2. The CDR3 extends over 16 amino acids. Germline assignment: CDR1 LNHDA and CDR2 SQIVND (reference sequence). V was clipped by 5 bases and J by 4 bases; unmatched bases: 7. The CDR3 is CASSSASGGRTGELFF. The DNA of the CDR3 is TGTGCCAGTAGTTCTGCTAGCGGGGGCCGCACCGGGGAGCTGTTTTTT.

The rearrangement links TRBV27 to TRBJ1-5; D not certain. Germline CDR1 is MNHEY and CDR2 is SMNVEV (reference sequence). CDR3 size: 14 residues. Trimming cost V 3 bases and J 2 bases, with 8 bases left between them. CDR3 sequence reads: CASSLKQGNQPQHF. The DNA of the CDR3 is TGTGCCAGCAGTTTGAAGCAGGGCAATCAGCCCCAGCATTTT.

V is TRBV9 and J is TRBJ1-6; no firm D call. V gave up 0 bases and J gave up 10 bases, with 8 bases separating them. This CDR3 contains 13 residues. The germline gives CDR1 SGDLS, CDR2 YYNGEE. The CDR3, as DNA: TGTGCCAGCAGCGTAGCAGAGTGGTCACCCCTCCACTTT. As protein: CASSVAEWSPLHF. The full variable domain, rest sourced from reference TRBV9 and TRBJ1-6, is DSGVTQTPKHLITATGQRVTLRCSPRSGDLSVYWYQQSLDQGLQFLIQYYNGEERAKGNILERFSAQQFPDLHSELNLSSLELGDSALYFCASSVAEWSPLHFGNGTRLTVT.

V usage is TRBV27 and J usage is TRBJ1-2; D is perhaps TRBD1 (6 bases). Germline V lookup: CDR1 MNHEY, CDR2 SMNVEV (reference sequence). The CDR3 is 15 residues long. Trimming cost V 2 bases and J 2 bases, with 12 bases left between them. This CDR3 is CASSLRQGRNYGYTF. The CDR3 nucleotides read TGTGCCAGCAGTTTAAGGCAGGGGAGAAACTATGGCTACACCTTC.

J is TRBJ2-7 and V is TRBV7-9; D is unresolved. Germline lookup yields CDR1 SEHNR and CDR2 FQNEAQ (reference sequence). The CDR3 extends over 13 amino acids. V was shortened by 0 bases and J by 1 base, with 4 bases between the two germline ends. CDR3 protein: CASSLAGSYEQYF. CDR3 nucleotide sequence: TGTGCCAGCAGCTTAGCTGGGTCCTACGAGCAGTACTTC.

This chain joins TRBV10-2 and TRBJ1-5; the match to TRBD1 covers 11 bases. Germline CDR1 is WSHSY and CDR2 is SAAADI. This CDR3 is 17 amino acids long. V trimming: 3 bases; J trimming: 7 bases; junction bases outside the gene matches: 11. CDR3 residues: CASSDLGQGALGQPQHF. The CDR3 coding sequence is TGCGCCAGCAGTGACCTCGGACAGGGGGCCCTCGGGCAGCCCCAGCATTTT.

This clone was seen just once. This sequence joins TRBV5-1 and TRBJ2-7; D unresolved. Trimming left V 1 base short and J 2 bases short, with 10 bases between. CDR1 SGHRS and CDR2 YFSETQ come from the germline V gene. This CDR3 is 14 amino acids long. The CDR3 nucleotides read TGCGCCAGCAGCTTGTTGGTCACCACCTACGAGCAGTACTTC. The encoded protein is CASSLLVTTYEQYF.

The chain combines TRBV5-1 with TRBJ2-5, with D perhaps TRBD1 (6 bases). Deletions cut 3 bases from V and 5 bases from J, with 14 bases between. CDR1 and CDR2 from the germline V gene are SGHRS and YFSETQ. The CDR3 totals 14 residues. CDR3 sequence (DNA): TGCGCCAGCAGCTCACAGGGTGGGGGCGAGACCCAGTACTTC. Protein: CASSSQGGGETQYF.

This chain links TRBV20-1 with TRBJ1-5; no clear D gene. The CDR3 loop spans 13 amino acids. Looked up from germline, CDR1 is DFQATT and CDR2 is SNEGSKA (reference sequence). The V end was cut by 5 bases, the J end by 1 base, with 9 bases between. DNA for the CDR3: TGCAGTGCTGGTGGACGGAGCAATCAGCCCCAGCATTTT. This codes for CSAGGRSNQPQHF.